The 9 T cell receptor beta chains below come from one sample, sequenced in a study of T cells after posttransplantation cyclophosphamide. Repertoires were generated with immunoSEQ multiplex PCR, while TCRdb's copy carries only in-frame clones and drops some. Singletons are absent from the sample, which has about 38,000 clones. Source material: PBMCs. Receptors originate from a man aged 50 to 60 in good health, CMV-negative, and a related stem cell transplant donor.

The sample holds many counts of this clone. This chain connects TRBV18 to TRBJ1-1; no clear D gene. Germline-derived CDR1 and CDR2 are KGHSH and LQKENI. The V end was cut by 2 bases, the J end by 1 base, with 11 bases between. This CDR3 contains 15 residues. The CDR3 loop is CASSPSEVRNTEAFF. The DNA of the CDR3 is TGTGCCAGCTCACCATCGGAGGTCAGGAACACTGAAGCTTTCTTT.

The CDR3: CSTVQGTTYEQYF. As DNA, the CDR3 is TGCAGCACGGTACAGGGGACCACGTACGAGCAGTACTTC. The V call is TRBV29-1, the J call TRBJ2-7; 7 nucleotides align to TRBD1. The CDR3 loop spans 13 amino acids. CDR1 is SQVTM, CDR2 ANQGSEA, per germline. The trim removed 8 bases at V and 4 bases at J, leaving 11 bases unmatched.

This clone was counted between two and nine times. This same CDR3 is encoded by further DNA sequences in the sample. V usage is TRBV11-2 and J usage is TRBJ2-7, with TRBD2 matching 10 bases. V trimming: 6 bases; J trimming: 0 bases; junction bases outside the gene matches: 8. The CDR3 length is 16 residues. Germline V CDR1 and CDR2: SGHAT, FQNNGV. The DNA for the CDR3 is TGTGCCAGCAGTCGCGGACTAGCGGCGGTCTCCTACGAGCAGTACTTC. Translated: CASSRGLAAVSYEQYF.

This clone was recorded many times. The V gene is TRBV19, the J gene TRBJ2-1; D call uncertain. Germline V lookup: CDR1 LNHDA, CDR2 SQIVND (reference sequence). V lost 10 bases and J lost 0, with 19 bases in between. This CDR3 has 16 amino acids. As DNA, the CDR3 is TGTGCCACCCGAGCGAGGCCTCCGAACTCCTACAATGAGCAGTTCTTC. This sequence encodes CATRARPPNSYNEQFF.

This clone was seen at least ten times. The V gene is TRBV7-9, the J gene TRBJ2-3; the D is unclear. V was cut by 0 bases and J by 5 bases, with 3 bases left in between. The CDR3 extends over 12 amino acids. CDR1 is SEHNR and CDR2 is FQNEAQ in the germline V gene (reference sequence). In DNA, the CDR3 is TGTGCCAGCAGCTTAGCTAGAGATACGCAGTATTTT. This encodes CASSLARDTQYF.

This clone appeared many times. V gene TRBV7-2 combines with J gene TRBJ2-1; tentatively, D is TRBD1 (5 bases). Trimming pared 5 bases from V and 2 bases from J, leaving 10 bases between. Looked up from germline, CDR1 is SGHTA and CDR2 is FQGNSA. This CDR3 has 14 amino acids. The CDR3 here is CASSPGRAYNEQFF. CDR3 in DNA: TGTGCCAGCAGCCCAGGGCGAGCCTACAATGAGCAGTTCTTC.

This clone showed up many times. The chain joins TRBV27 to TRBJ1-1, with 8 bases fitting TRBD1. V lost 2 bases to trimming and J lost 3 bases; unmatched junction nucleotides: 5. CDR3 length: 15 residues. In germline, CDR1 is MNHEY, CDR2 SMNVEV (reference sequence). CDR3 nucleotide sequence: TGTGCCAGCAGTTTACCAGGACAGGGTTACACTGAAGCTTTCTTT. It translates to CASSLPGQGYTEAFF.

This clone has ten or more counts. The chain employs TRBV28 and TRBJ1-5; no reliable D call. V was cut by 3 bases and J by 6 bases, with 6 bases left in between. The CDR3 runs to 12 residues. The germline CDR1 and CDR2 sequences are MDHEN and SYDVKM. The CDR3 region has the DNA TGTGCCAGCAGTTTCGTCCGTCAGCCCCAGCATTTT. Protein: CASSFVRQPQHF.

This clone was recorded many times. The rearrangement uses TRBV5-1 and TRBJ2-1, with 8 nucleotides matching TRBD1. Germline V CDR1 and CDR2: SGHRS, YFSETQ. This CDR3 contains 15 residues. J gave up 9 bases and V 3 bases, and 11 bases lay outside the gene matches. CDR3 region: CASSSGQGRAFEQFF. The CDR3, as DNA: TGCGCCAGCAGCTCTGGACAGGGAAGGGCATTTGAGCAGTTCTTC.